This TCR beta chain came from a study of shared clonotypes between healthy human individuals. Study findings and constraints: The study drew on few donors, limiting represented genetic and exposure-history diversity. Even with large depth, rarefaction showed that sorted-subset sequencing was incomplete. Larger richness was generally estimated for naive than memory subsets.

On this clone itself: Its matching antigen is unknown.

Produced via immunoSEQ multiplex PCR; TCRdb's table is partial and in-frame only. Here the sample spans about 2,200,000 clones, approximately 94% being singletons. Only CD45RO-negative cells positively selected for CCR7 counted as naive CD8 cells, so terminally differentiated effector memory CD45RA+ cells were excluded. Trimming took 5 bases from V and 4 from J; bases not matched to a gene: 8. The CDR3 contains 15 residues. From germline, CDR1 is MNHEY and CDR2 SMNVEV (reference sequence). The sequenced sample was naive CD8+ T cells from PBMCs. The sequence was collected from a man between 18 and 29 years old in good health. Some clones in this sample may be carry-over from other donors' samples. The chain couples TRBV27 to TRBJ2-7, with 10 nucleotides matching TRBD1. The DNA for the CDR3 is TGTGCCAGCAGTGCCCGGACAGGGGGTCGATACGAGCAGTACTTC. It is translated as CASSARTGGRYEQYF.